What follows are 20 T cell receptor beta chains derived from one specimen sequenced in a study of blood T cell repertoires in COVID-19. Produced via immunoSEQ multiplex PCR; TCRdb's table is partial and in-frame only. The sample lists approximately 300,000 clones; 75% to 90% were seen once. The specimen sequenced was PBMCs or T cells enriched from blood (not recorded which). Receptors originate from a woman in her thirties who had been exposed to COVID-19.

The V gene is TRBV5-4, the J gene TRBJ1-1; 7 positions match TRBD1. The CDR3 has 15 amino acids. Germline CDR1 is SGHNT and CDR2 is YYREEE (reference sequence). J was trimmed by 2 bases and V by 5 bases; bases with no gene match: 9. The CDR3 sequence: CASRGRGTANTEAFF. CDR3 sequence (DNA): TGTGCCAGCAGGGGTCGGGGGACAGCTAACACTGAAGCTTTCTTT.

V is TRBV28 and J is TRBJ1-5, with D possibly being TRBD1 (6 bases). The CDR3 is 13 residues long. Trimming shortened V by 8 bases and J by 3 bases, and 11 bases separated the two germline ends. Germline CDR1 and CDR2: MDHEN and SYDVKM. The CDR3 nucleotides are TGTGCCAGCCTCCGACAGGACAATCAGCCCCAGCATTTT. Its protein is CASLRQDNQPQHF.

CDR3 DNA: TGTGCCAGCAGCCCTACTGGTGGGACAGGGTACAATCAGCCCCAGCATTTT. Its protein product is CASSPTGGTGYNQPQHF. J is TRBJ1-5 and V is TRBV2, with 9 bases lining up with TRBD1. CDR3 length equals 17 residues. CDR1 and CDR2 (germline): SNHLY, FYNNEI. The junction had 12 bases not matched to a gene; V was cut back by 6 bases and J by 3 bases.

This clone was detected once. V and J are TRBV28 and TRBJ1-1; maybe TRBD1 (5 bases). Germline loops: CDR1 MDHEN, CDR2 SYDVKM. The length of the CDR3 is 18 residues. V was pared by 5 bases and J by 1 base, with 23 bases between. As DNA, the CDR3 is TGTGCCAGCAGTCTCGAAGATAGGGACGGACTAAGGAACACTGAAGCTTTCTTT. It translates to CASSLEDRDGLRNTEAFF.

DNA for the CDR3: TGCGCCAGCAGCGAGGGAACACAGGGGGCGGGCGAGCAGTACTTC. Encoded protein: CASSEGTQGAGEQYF. The chain recombines TRBV5-1 with TRBJ2-7; TRBD1 agrees at 9 bases. The V gene end was trimmed by 4 bases and the J gene end by 6 bases; junction bases not matched to a gene: 11. Looked up from germline, CDR1 is SGHRS and CDR2 is YFSETQ. The CDR3 covers 15 residues. The whole variable domain, filled in from reference TRBV5-1 and TRBJ2-7, reads KAGVTQTPRYLIKTRGQQVTLSCSPISGHRSVSWYQQTPGQGLQFLFEYFSETQRNKGNFPGRFSGRQFSNSRSEMNVSTLELGDSALYLCASSEGTQGAGEQYFGPGTRLTVT.

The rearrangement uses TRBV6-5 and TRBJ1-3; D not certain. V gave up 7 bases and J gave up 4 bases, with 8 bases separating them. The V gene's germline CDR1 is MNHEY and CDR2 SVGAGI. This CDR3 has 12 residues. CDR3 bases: TGTGCCAGCATTGGAGGGGGAAACACCATATATTTT. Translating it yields CASIGGGNTIYF.

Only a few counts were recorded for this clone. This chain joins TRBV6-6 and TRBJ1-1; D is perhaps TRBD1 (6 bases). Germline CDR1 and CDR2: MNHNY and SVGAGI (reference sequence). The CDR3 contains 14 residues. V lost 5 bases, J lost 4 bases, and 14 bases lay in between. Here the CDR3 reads CASSQLGGSTEAFF. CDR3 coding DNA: TGTGCCAGCAGTCAACTAGGGGGTAGCACTGAAGCTTTCTTT.

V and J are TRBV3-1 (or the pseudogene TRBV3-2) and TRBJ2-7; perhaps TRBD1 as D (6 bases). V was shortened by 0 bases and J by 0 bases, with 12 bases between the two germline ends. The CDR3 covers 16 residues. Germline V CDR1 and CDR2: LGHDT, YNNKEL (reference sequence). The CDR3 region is CASSQDLGHLSYEQYF. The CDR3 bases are TGTGCCAGCAGCCAAGATCTGGGACACCTCTCCTACGAGCAGTACTTC.

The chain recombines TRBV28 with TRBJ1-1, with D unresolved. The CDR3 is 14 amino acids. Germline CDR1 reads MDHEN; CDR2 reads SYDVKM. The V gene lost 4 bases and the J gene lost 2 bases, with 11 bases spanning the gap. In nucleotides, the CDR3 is TGTGCCAGCAGTTCTAGACGGTTCAACACTGAAGCTTTCTTT. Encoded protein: CASSSRRFNTEAFF. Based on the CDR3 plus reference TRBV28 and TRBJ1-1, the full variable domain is DVKVTQSSRYLVKRTGEKVFLECVQDMDHENMFWYRQDPGLGLRLIYFSYDVKMKEKGDIPEGYSVSREKKERFSLILESASTNQTSMYLCASSSRRFNTEAFFGQGTRLTVV.

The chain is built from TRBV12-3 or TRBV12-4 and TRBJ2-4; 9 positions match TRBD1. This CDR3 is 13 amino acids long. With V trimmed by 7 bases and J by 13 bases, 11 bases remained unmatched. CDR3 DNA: TGTGCCAGCAATTCGTTACAGGGGGCGAGGCAGTACTTC. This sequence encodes CASNSLQGARQYF.

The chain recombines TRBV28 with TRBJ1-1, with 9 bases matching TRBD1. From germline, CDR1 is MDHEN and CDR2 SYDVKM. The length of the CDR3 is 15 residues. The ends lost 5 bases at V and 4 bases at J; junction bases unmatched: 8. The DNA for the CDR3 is TGTGCCAGCAGTACCGATGGGACAGGGCTCACTGAAGCTTTCTTT. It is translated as CASSTDGTGLTEAFF.

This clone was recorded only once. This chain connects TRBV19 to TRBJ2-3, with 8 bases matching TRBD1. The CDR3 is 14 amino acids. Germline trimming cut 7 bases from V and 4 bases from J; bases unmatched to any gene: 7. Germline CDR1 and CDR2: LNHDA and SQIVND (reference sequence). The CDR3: CASTTTGESDTQYF. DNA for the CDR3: TGTGCCAGTACTACGACAGGGGAGTCAGATACGCAGTATTTT.

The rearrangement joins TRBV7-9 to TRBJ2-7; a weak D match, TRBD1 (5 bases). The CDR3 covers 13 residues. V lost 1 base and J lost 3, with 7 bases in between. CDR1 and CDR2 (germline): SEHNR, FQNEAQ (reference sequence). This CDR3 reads CASSLGTRYEQYF. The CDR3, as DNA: TGTGCCAGCAGCTTAGGGACACGCTACGAGCAGTACTTC.

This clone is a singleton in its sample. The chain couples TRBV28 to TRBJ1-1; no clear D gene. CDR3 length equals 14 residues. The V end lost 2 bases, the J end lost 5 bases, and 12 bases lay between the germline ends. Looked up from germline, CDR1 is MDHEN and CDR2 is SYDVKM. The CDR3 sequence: CASSLRPTWTEAFF. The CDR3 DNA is TGTGCCAGCAGTTTAAGGCCGACTTGGACTGAAGCTTTCTTT.

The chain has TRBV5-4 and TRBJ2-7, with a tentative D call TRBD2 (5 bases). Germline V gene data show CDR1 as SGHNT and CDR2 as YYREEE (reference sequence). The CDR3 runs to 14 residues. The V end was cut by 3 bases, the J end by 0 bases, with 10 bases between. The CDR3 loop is CASSSAGISYEQYF. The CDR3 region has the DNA TGTGCCAGCAGCTCAGCCGGGATCTCCTACGAGCAGTACTTC.

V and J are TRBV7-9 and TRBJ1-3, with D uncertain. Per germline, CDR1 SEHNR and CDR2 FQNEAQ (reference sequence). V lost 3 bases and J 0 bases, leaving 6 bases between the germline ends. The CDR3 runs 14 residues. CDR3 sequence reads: CASSFLGSGNTIYF. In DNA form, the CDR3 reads TGTGCCAGCAGCTTCCTCGGCTCTGGAAACACCATATATTTT. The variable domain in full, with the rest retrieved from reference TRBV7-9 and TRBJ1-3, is DTGVSQNPRHKITKRGQNVTFRCDPISEHNRLYWYRQTLGQGPEFLTYFQNEAQLEKSRLLSDRFSAERPKGSFSTLEIQRTEQGDSAMYLCASSFLGSGNTIYFGEGSWLTVV.

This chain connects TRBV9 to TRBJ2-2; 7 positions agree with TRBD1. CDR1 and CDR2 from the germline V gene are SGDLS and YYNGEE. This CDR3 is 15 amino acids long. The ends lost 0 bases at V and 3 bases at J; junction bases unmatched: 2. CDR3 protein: CASSVEGGYTGELFF. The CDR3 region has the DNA TGTGCCAGCAGCGTAGAAGGGGGCTACACCGGGGAGCTGTTTTTT.

CDR3 sequence: CASSLGTVQNTEAFF. The DNA of the CDR3 is TGCGCCAGCAGCTTGGGGACAGTACAGAACACTGAAGCTTTCTTT. This chain links TRBV5-1 with TRBJ1-1; perhaps TRBD1 as D (6 bases). Germline V gene sequence: CDR1 SGHRS, CDR2 YFSETQ. The CDR3 covers 15 residues. V dropped 0 bases and J dropped 1 base, with 10 bases sitting between them.

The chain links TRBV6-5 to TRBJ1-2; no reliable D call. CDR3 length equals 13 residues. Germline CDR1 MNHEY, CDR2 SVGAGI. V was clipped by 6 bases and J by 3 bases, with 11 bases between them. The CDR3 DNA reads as TGTGCCAGCAGGGGAGTGGGGTACTATGGCTACACCTTC. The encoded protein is CASRGVGYYGYTF.

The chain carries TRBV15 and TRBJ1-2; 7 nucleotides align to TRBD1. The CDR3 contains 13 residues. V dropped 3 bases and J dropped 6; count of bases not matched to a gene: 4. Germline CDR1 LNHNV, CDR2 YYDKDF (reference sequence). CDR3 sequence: CATSSLTGDGYTF. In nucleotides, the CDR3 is TGTGCCACCAGCAGCTTAACAGGGGATGGCTACACCTTC. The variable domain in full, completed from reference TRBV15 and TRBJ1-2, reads DAMVIQNPRYQVTQFGKPVTLSCSQTLNHNVMYWYQQKSSQAPKLLFHYYDKDFNNEADTPDNFQSRRPNTSFCFLDIRSPGLGDTAMYLCATSSLTGDGYTFGSGTRLTVV.